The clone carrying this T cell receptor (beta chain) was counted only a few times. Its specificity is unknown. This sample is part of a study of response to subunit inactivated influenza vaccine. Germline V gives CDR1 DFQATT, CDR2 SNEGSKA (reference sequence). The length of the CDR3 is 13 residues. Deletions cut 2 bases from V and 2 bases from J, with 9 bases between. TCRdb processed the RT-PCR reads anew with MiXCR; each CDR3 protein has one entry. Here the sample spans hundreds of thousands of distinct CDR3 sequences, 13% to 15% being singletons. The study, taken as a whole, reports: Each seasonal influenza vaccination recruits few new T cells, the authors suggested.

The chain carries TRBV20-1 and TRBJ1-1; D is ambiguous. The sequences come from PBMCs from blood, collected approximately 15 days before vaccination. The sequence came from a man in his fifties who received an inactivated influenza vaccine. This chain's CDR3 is CSARSTINTEAFF. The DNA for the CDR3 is TGCAGTGCTAGATCAACAATCAACACTGAAGCTTTCTTT.